These 6 T cell receptor beta chains originate from one sample sequenced in a study of blood T cells in healthy people across ages (dated by TCRdb to between 2014 and 2017). The method behind the library was 5' RACE. The sequencer was an Illumina HiSeq 2500. A second PCR of about 6 to 12 cycles was run with a J-beta primer mix and a sample-barcoded 5' primer. The public reads were reanalyzed by TCRdb: fastp trimming at Q25, MiXCR alignment, in-frame beta chains only. Identical CDR3 proteins give one entry, which carries the most common genes and DNA. The sample table holds about 620,000 distinct CDR3 sequences, of which roughly 21% were seen once. The top ten hold 3.5% to 4% of the sample. The source material was blood. The receptors were sampled from a man in his sixties or seventies in good health.

The CDR3 coding sequence is TGTGCCAGCAGCTTCCCGGTGAGACATACGCAGTATTTT. This gives the protein CASSFPVRHTQYF. The gene calls are TRBV7-9 and TRBJ2-3; no firm D call. V dropped 3 bases and J dropped 7 bases, with 11 bases sitting between them. The CDR3 is made up of 13 amino acids. Per germline, CDR1 SEHNR and CDR2 FQNEAQ (reference sequence).

This clonotype was seen only a few times. In DNA, the CDR3 is TGTGCCAGCAGAAATCCGGGACTAGCGCCCGAGCAGTACTTC. It yields the protein CASRNPGLAPEQYF. The chain carries TRBV28 and TRBJ2-7; TRBD2 aligns across 10 bases. Germline CDR1 reads MDHEN; CDR2 reads SYDVKM. This CDR3 region has 14 residues. J gave up 6 bases and V 6 bases, and 8 bases lay outside the gene matches.

This clonotype has just a few counts. The chain is built from TRBV7-3 and TRBJ1-1, with D unclear. Deletions cut 5 bases from V and 2 bases from J, with 12 bases between. Germline CDR1 and CDR2: SGHTA and FQGTGA. The CDR3 spans 14 residues. The CDR3 nucleotides are TGTGCCAGCAGCCCCATTTTGGGAAACACTGAAGCTTTCTTT. Protein product: CASSPILGNTEAFF.

Concerning this clonotype itself: The junction departs from germline at one end; a sequencing error may be responsible. CDR3 nucleotide sequence: TGCGCCGGCAGTGAGGTTAGCGGGAACAATGAGCAGTTCTTC. This sequence encodes CAGSEVSGNNEQFF. The chain couples TRBV10-1 to TRBJ2-1; 8 bases align to TRBD2. Germline V lookup: CDR1 WNHNN, CDR2 SYGVQD (reference sequence). CDR3 size: 14 residues.

This clonotype showed up just once. This sequence joins TRBV5-1 and TRBJ2-4; TRBD2 aligns across 7 bases. The CDR3 spans 15 residues. CDR1 and CDR2 (germline): SGHRS, YFSETQ. V shed 4 bases, J shed 2 bases, and the junction held 6 bases outside the gene matches. The CDR3 nucleotides are TGCGCCAGCAGCCCAGGAGCGGGGACCAAAAACATTCAGTACTTC. It yields the protein CASSPGAGTKNIQYF.

This chain joins TRBV12-3 or TRBV12-4 and TRBJ1-4; 7 nucleotides align to TRBD1. CDR3 size: 15 residues. V lost 5 bases, J lost 5 bases, and 8 bases stayed unmatched. The CDR3 nucleotides are TGTGCCAGCAGTGGAACCGGGACAGCAAATGAAAAACTGTTTTTT. Protein: CASSGTGTANEKLFF.